The entry below describes one T cell receptor beta chain. Its target is not known. Assay used: immunoSEQ multiplex PCR; TCRdb lists only in-frame clones, some missing. The sample records roughly 38,000 clones, about 88% being singletons. This sample is drawn from a study of T cells in localized non-small cell lung cancer. Broader study findings: Uninvolved adjacent lung showed higher T cell clonality than tumor.

CDR3 size: 12 residues. In germline, CDR1 is SQVTM, CDR2 ANQGSEA. V was clipped by 6 bases and J by 6 bases, with 12 bases between them. Sequenced material: peripheral blood, taken before any cancer treatment. The sequence was obtained from a man between 18 and 49 years old with stage I lung adenocarcinoma. This chain links TRBV29-1 with TRBJ2-4; possibly TRBD1 or TRBD2 for D (5 bases each). Written as DNA, the CDR3 is TGCAGCGTAGATACCGGGACAAACATTCAGTACTTC. Amino acids: CSVDTGTNIQYF.